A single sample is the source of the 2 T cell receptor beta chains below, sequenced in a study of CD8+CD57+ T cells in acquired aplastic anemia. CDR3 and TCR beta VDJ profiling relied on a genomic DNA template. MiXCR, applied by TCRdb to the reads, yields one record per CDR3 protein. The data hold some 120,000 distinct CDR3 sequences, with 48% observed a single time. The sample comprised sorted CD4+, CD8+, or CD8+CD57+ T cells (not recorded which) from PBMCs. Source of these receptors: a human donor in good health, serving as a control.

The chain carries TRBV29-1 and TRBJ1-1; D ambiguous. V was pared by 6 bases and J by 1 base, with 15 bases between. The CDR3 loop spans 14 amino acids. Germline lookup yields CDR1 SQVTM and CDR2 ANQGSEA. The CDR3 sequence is CSVDPRGGNTEAFF. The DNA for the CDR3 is TGCAGCGTAGACCCCCGGGGTGGGAACACTGAAGCTTTCTTT.

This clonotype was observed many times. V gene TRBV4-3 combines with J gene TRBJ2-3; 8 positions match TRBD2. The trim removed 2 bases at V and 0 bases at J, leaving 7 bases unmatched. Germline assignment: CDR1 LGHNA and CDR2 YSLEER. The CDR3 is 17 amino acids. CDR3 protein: CASSQWGLGGSTDTQYF. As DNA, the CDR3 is TGCGCCAGCAGCCAATGGGGACTAGGGGGGAGCACAGATACGCAGTATTTT.